This T cell receptor (beta chain) derives from a study of cytomegalovirus exposure and HLA in healthy donors (dated by TCRdb to 2016 to 2017). Background for the entire study: An earlier analysis of around 600 of the donors reported 250 to 300 Gb of sequence data and 100 million to 140 million unique TCR beta sequences from 190 million or so T cells. Typing coverage varied by locus: about 620-630 donors for A, B, C, DRB1 and DQB1; more than 500 for DQA1; more than 600 for DPA1; around 490 for DPB1. Across approximately 400 genotyped donors of the cohort, an average of roughly 230,000 unique TCR beta nucleotide sequences per donor were sequenced, and 15% to 20% of those sequences were non-productive. All discovery cohort repertoires had been generated using a single sequencing platform. The genetic ancestry cluster associated with self-reported Caucasian donors included over 80% of the roughly 380 genotyped donors. An early release that covered around 590 HLA-typed donors contained approximately 300 gigabases of sequencing data and some 87 million unique TCR sequences. An earlier analysis of 587 of the donors used high-throughput TCR beta sequencing to judge whether each TCR beta V gene segment behaved as functional or pseudogenic. Because of strong linkage in the cohort, five DR-DQ haplotypes were treated as single units for association and clustering. The study used immunosequencing to profile the T cell repertoires of several hundred subjects and linked those repertoires to cytomegalovirus serostatus. The study aimed to test whether signatures of past pathogen exposure could be identified by cataloging public T cell receptors. Besides the first cohort of under 700 subjects, a separate validation cohort made up of over a hundred different subjects was used. Genome-wide SNP genotypes for about 55% of the roughly 670 donors were used in a later genetic analysis, which treated that subset as a discovery cohort. In the later analysis, no new phenotypic data were used to find candidate immune exposures; instead, reliance was placed on TCR beta sequences and their occurrence across donors. Alongside the repertoire data, information on donor age, sex, ethnicity and CMV serostatus was compiled. Both class I and class II loci were covered by HLA typing, at four-digit resolution. The study combined high-throughput TCR immunosequencing, statistical association of individual TCRs with disease status, and machine learning to predict cytomegalovirus infection status. To study patterns of TCR occurrence, a later analysis re-analyzed previously published TCR beta repertoires from hundreds of donors and added high-resolution HLA genotyping.

Notes on this clone: Its recognized antigen is unknown. No base quality information exists; no much larger clone differs at one position.

The cohort consisted of hundreds of healthy bone marrow donors. All cohort members were sampled while nominally healthy, although unrecorded immune exposures were likely present. The donor tested CMV seronegative, placing the donor among the approximately 360 seronegative members of the cohort. Every donor gave a peripheral blood sample, and the peripheral blood mononuclear cells from that sample were used for TCR beta sequencing. Genomic DNA was extracted from the blood cell samples with the Qiagen DNeasy Blood Extraction Kit. V and J are truncated by 11 bases and 10 bases respectively, leaving an intervening sequence of 9 bases. CDR3 length: 9 amino acids, cysteine to phenylalanine. Solely the CDR3 DNA is kept, with 27 bases framed from the first base. Via the germline V gene, CDR1 is WSHSY and CDR2 SAAADI. The paper as a whole reports these results and caveats: Most TCR sequences were seen in very few donors, while some public TCRs were found in many individuals. The classifier was reported to diagnose cytomegalovirus status with high specificity and sensitivity in both the original and validation cohorts. Because counts were too low, 15 to 20 rarely observed V segments, including chromosome 9 orphons, were left out of the earlier analysis of about 620 of the donors. The presence/absence analyses assumed that sequencing depth was roughly uniform across donors, and that assumption may not be true. In vitro tests confirmed that three of the cytomegalovirus-associated TCR beta chains recognize cytomegalovirus antigens. In an earlier analysis of about 600 of the donors, most TCR beta V segments appeared in productive rearrangements about 90% or about 30% of the time, broadly matching IMGT annotations. Only TCR beta chains were sequenced in this cohort, and the absence of alpha or paired-chain data limited detectable features. A total of fewer than 200 TCR beta chains were listed by the study as associated with cytomegalovirus. Most CMV-associated TCR beta chains appeared to be HLA-restricted in a later analysis, and the HLA associations seemed to be driven largely by CMV exposure. Specific HLA alleles were associated with 15,000 to 20,000 TCR beta sequences at a false discovery rate of 0.05 in a later analysis. Some IMGT-functional V segments, including TRBV6-2 and TRBV6-3, could not be told apart with the 87-base-pair reads, so those segments were excluded. HLA typing was unavailable for some donors at each locus, so association tests used only the typed subset. A later analysis reported that several top co-occurrence clusters appeared linked to parvovirus B19, influenza, CMV and Epstein-Barr virus. For the cohort, immune exposure information was limited to CMV serostatus. Compared with the approximately 700-donor mean, donors in an Asian-associated ancestry cluster had fewer N-insertions in productive TCRs, according to a later genetic analysis. In a later analysis, HLA-associated TCR beta chains were found to be more clonally expanded and to have lower generation probabilities than equally common non-associated chains. The authors suggested that the approach could potentially be extended to other disease states and immunological phenotypes. Correlated functional status among segregating V segments might reflect linkage disequilibrium, but an unknown experimental factor could not be ruled out. A later analysis found that TCR association rates varied across HLA loci, with DRB1 alleles showing the most associated TCRs and HLA-C alleles the fewest. When HLA alleles, especially DR and DQ, strongly co-occurred, TCR associations were difficult to assign to individual alleles. An association between a missense DCLRE1C variant and V-gene and J-gene trimming of TCR beta chains was found in a later genetic analysis and replicated in an independent cohort. The sequencing pipeline was judged likely to have produced a cluster of highly shared sequence variants as a technical artifact. A further reported finding was that TCR beta sequences accurately predicted the HLA-A and HLA-B alleles for most subjects in the first cohort.

The receptor library was made with the immunoSEQ multiplex PCR assay. For the multiplex PCR, a mixture combining 60 forward primers for TCR Vbeta segments and 13 reverse primers for TCR Jbeta segments was used. The CDR3 region of rearranged TCR beta genes was amplified from genomic DNA by a multiplex PCR assay. The amplified TCR beta libraries were sequenced on the Illumina HiSeq System as 87-base-pair reads. On the study's bioinformatics: Across the 670 or so repertoires, a later analysis counted about 81 million unique TCR beta chains, around 10 million of which were shared by at least two donors. To remove PCR and sequencing errors, raw reads were error-corrected and collapsed into unique sequences using a nearest-neighbor algorithm that merged closely related sequences. Alignment of CDR3 sequences to IMGT reference sequences was used to assign V, D and J gene segments. For a sequence to be retained, a match of at least six nucleotides was required to both a V gene segment and a J gene segment. A rearrangement counted as productive if the CDR3 had no stop codons and remained in frame with V and J, and every other rearrangement counted as non-productive. Following IMGT convention, CDR3 was defined as the stretch from the second conserved V-encoded cysteine to the conserved J-encoded phenylalanine. In an earlier analysis of more than 550 of the donors, sequences lacking an unambiguous match to a single V gene segment were excluded. In an earlier analysis of 587 of the donors, a V segment was called functional when productive rearrangements were above 56.7%, and segregating when the standard deviation between donors exceeded 5%. To diagnose cytomegalovirus status from the catalog of TCR beta chain sequences, a statistical classification framework was built. A later analysis assigned V and J genes by comparing TCR nucleotide sequences with IMGT/GENE-DB human TR gene sequences. A later analysis assigned CDR3 sequences and most-parsimonious VDJ recombination scenarios with the TCRdist pipeline. In a later analysis, each TCR beta chain was defined by its CDR3 amino acid sequence together with its V-gene family, and reads lacking a unique V-gene family were excluded. As a way to deal with suspected cross-contamination and a sequencing artifact, a later analysis dropped nearly 600 nucleotide sequences that were highly shared and had low generation probability. A later analysis calculated a clonal expansion index for each public chain from normalized within-repertoire ranks of inferred template counts. In a later analysis, generation probabilities were computed with a VDJ recombination model fitted to out-of-frame rearrangements, and the resulting probabilities were checked against IGoR. In a later analysis, TCR-TCR, TCR-HLA and TCR-CMV co-occurrence was scored with hypergeometric tests, and a repertoire-size bias correction was applied to TCR pairs. False discovery rates were estimated in a later analysis by permuting HLA or CMV assignments 20 times. In a later analysis, co-occurring TCRs were grouped with DBSCAN, and TCRdist sequence similarity was added when clustering was performed within HLA-allele-positive subsets. Repertoires with fewer than 30,000 or more than 120,000 public chains were left out of co-occurrence clustering, as were several repertoires with anomalous nucleotide sharing. Entries here come from immuneACCESS through TCRdb and include only in-frame sequences with V and J called. Some clones fail to appear in such tables; in the studies checked, an unresolved V gene covers under half of the shortfall, and the cause of the remainder is unknown. Clonal size and the V and J genes are those of that table, whereas D and trimming came from the DNA. Counted in this sample were around 150,000 clones; approximately 77% of them appeared once. About 1.3% of the sample is taken by the ten largest.

This clonotype was sampled from a man aged 18 to 30 in good health and CMV-seronegative. The sequence links TRBV10-2 to TRBJ2-1; D gene: possibly TRBD2, on 6 matching bases. The sample was PBMCs. The CDR3 here reads CAQRGEQFF. The DNA is TGCGCCCAACGGGGGGAGCAGTTCTTC.